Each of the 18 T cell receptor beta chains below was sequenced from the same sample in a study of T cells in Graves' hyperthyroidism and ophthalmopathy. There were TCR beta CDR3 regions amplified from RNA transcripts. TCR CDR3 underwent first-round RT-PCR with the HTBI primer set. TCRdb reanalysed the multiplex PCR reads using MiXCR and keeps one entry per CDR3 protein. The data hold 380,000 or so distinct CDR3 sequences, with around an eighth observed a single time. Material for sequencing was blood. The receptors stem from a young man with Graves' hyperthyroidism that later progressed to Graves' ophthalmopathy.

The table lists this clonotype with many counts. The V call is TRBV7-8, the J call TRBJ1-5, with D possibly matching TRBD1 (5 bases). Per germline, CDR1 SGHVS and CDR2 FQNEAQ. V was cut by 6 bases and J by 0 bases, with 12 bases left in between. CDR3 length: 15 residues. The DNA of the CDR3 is TGTGCCAGCAGTTGGACATCGCGTAGCAATCAGCCCCAGCATTTT. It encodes CASSWTSRSNQPQHF.

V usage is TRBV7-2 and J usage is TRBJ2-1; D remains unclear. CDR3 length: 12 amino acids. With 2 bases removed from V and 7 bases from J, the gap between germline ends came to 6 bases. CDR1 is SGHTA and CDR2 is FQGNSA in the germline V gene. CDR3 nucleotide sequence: TGTGCCAGCAGCTTAAGAGCGAATGAGCAGTTCTTC. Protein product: CASSLRANEQFF. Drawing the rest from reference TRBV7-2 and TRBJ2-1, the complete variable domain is GAGVSQSPSNKVTEKGKDVELRCDPISGHTALYWYRQSLGQGLEFLIYFQGNSAPDKSGLPSDRFSAERTGGSVSTLTIQRTQQEDSAVYLCASSLRANEQFFGPGTRLTVL.

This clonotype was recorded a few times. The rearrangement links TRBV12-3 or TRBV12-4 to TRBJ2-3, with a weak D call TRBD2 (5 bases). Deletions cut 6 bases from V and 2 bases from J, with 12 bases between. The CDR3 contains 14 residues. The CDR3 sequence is CASRSGFNTDTQYF. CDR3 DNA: TGTGCCAGCAGGTCGGGGTTTAACACAGATACGCAGTATTTT.

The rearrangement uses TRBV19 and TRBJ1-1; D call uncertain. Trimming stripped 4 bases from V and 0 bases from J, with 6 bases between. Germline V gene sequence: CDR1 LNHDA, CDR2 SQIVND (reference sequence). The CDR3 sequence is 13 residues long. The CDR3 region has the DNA TGTGCCAGTAGTAACGGGATGAACACTGAAGCTTTCTTT. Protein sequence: CASSNGMNTEAFF.

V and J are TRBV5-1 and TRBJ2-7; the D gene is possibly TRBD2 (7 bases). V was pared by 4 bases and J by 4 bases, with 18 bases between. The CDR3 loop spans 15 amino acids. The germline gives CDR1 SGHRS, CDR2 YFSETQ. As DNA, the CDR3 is TGCGCCAGCAGCCCCTCGTCGGGGGGCTCTTACGAGCAGTACTTC. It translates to CASSPSSGGSYEQYF.

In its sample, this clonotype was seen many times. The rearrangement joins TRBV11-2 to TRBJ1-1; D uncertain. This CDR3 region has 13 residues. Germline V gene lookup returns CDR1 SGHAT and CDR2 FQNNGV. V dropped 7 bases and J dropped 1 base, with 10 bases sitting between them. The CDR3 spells CASTLQANTEAFF. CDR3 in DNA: TGTGCCAGCACCCTCCAGGCGAACACTGAAGCTTTCTTT.

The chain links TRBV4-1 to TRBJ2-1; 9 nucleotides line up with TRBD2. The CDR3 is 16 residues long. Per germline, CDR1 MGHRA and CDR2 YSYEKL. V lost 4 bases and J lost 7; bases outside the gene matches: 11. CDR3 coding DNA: TGCGCCAGCAGCCCTCTTAGAGGCGGGGGGGTTAATGAGCAGTTCTTC. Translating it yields CASSPLRGGGVNEQFF.

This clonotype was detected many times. The CDR3 bases are TGCGCCAGCAGCCCGCAGGGGGCCGCGTATGGCTACACCTTC. Translating it yields CASSPQGAAYGYTF. The chain recombines TRBV5-1 with TRBJ1-2; 8 positions agree with TRBD1. CDR3 length: 14 residues. CDR1 is SGHRS and CDR2 is YFSETQ in the germline V gene. The V gene end was trimmed by 4 bases and the J gene end by 5 bases; junction bases not matched to a gene: 7.

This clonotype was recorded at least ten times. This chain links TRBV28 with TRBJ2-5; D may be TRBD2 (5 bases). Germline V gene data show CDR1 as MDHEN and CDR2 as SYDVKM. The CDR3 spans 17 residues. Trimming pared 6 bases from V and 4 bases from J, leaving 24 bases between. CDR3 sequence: CASSSWGEGSIGETQYF. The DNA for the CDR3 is TGTGCCAGCAGCTCATGGGGTGAGGGATCAATAGGAGAGACCCAGTACTTC.

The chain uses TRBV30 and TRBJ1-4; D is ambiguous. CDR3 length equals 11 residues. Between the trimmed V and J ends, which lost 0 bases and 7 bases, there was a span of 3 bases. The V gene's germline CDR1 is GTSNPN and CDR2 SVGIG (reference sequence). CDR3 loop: CAWSVSEKLFF. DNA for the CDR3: TGTGCCTGGAGTGTAAGTGAAAAACTGTTTTTT.

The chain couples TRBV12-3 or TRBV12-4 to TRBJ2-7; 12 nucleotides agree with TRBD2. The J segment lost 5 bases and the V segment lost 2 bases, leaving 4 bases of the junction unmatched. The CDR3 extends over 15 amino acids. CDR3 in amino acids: CASSLSLAGGHEQYF. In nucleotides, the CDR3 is TGTGCCAGCAGTTTAAGTCTAGCGGGGGGGCACGAGCAGTACTTC.

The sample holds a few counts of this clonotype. This CDR3 reads CASSQRGGEAYEQYF. The CDR3 DNA reads as TGTGCCAGCAGCCAACGGGGCGGGGAAGCTTACGAGCAGTACTTC. V and J are TRBV4-2 and TRBJ2-7, with D maybe TRBD2 (6 bases). Germline CDR1 and CDR2: LGHNA and YNFKEQ. The CDR3 has 15 residues. The V and J ends lost 2 bases and 4 bases respectively, with 15 bases between them.

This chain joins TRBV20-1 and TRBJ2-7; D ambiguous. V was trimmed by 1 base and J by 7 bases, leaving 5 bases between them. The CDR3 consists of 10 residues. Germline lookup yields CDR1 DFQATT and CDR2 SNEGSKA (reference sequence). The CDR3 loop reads CSARGEEQYF. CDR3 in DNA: TGCAGTGCTAGAGGTGAAGAGCAGTACTTC.

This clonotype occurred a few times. CDR3 loop: CASSEADRGLYEQYF. The CDR3 nucleotides read TGTGCCAGCAGTGAAGCGGACAGGGGGCTCTACGAGCAGTACTTC. This chain uses TRBV6-1 with TRBJ2-7; 11 bases are a match to TRBD1. The CDR3 is made up of 15 amino acids. CDR1 and CDR2 (germline): MNHNS, SASEGT. V was clipped by 0 bases and J by 3 bases; unmatched bases: 1.

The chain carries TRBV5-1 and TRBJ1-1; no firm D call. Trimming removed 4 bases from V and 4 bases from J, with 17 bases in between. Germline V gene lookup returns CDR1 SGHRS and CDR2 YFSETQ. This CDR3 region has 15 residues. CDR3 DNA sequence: TGCGCCAGCAGCCAGCAAGAAGGGCGGGCCACTGAAGCTTTCTTT. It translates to CASSQQEGRATEAFF.

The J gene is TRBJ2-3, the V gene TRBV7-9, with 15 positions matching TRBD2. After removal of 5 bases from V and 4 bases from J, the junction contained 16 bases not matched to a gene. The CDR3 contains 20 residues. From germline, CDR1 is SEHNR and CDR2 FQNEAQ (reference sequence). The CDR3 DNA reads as TGTGCCAGCAGCCGAGATTACCCGACGGGACTAGCGGGGGGCCCAGATACGCAGTATTTT. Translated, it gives CASSRDYPTGLAGGPDTQYF.

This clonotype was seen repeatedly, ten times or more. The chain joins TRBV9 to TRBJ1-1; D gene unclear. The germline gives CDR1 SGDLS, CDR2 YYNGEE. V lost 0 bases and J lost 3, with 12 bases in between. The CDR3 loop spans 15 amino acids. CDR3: CASSVVKGVDTEAFF. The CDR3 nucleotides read TGTGCCAGCAGCGTAGTGAAAGGCGTGGACACTGAAGCTTTCTTT. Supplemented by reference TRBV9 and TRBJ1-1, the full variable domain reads DSGVTQTPKHLITATGQRVTLRCSPRSGDLSVYWYQQSLDQGLQFLIQYYNGEERAKGNILERFSAQQFPDLHSELNLSSLELGDSALYFCASSVVKGVDTEAFFGQGTRLTVV.

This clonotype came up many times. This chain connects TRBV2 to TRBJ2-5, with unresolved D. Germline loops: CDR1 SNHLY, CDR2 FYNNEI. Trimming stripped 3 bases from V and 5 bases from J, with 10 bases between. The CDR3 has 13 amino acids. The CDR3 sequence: CASSDGQLETQYF. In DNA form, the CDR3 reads TGTGCCAGCAGTGATGGCCAGCTGGAGACCCAGTACTTC.